Listed below are T cell receptor beta chains from one sample, sequenced in a study of blood T cell repertoires in COVID-19. Sequencing used immunoSEQ multiplex PCR; TCRdb keeps in-frame clones, though not all of them. The sample has 300,000 to 350,000 clones; less than 90% are singletons. Sample: PBMCs or T cells enriched from blood (not recorded which). The receptors were sampled from a woman aged 25-40 years who had recovered from COVID-19. Both conserved end residues are part of each CDR3. The D gene is left open where the match is weak. Part of the rows lack a size; the others show once, few, many or a class for expanded clones.

V gene: TRBV2; J gene: TRBJ1-1; D gene: NA; clone size: NA; CDR3 DNA: TGTGCCAGCAGTGATAGGAGAGGAACTGAAGCTTTCTTT; CDR3 protein: CASSDRRGTEAFF
V gene: TRBV6-1; J gene: TRBJ2-2; D gene: NA; clone size: once; CDR3 DNA: TGTGCCAGCAGTGAAGAAGGAGGGCTGAACACCGGGGAGCTGTTTTTT; CDR3 protein: CASSEEGGLNTGELFF
V gene: TRBV28; J gene: TRBJ2-7; D gene: NA; clone size: NA; CDR3 DNA: TGTGCCAGCAGCCCACCCCCAGGGGTCACCTACGAGCAGTACTTC; CDR3 protein: CASSPPPGVTYEQYF
V gene: TRBV24-1; J gene: TRBJ2-1; D gene: TRBD1; clone size: NA; CDR3 DNA: TGTGCCACCAGTGATGTGCAACAGGGGTGGGGTGAGCAGTTCTTC; CDR3 protein: CATSDVQQGWGEQFF
V gene: TRBV6-5; J gene: TRBJ2-4; D gene: NA; clone size: NA; CDR3 DNA: TGTGCCAGCAGTTACTTCCGGGGAGGATACATTCAGTACTTC; CDR3 protein: CASSYFRGGYIQYF
V gene: TRBV6-1; J gene: TRBJ2-7; D gene: TRBD1; clone size: NA; CDR3 DNA: TGTGCCAGCAGTGATTCCGGGACAGGGTGGGGCGAGCAGTACTTC; CDR3 protein: CASSDSGTGWGEQYF
V gene: TRBV3-1/TRBV3-2; J gene: TRBJ2-7; D gene: TRBD2; clone size: NA; CDR3 DNA: TGTGCCAGCAGTCCTCACATAAAGGGACTAGCGGACGAGCAGTACTTC; CDR3 protein: CASSPHIKGLADEQYF
V gene: TRBV29-1; J gene: TRBJ1-1; D gene: NA; clone size: once; CDR3 DNA: TGCAGCGCCCAATTGGGGCGAGCGGAAGCTTTCTTT; CDR3 protein: CSAQLGRAEAFF
V gene: TRBV28; J gene: TRBJ2-1; D gene: NA; clone size: NA; CDR3 DNA: TGTGCCAGCACCCGGGGGAAAGGTGAGCAGTTCTTC; CDR3 protein: CASTRGKGEQFF
V gene: TRBV5-1; J gene: TRBJ2-7; D gene: NA; clone size: NA; CDR3 DNA: TGCGCCAGCAGCTTGGGTTCCGGGAAGACCTACGAGCAGTACTTC; CDR3 protein: CASSLGSGKTYEQYF
V gene: TRBV28; J gene: TRBJ2-3; D gene: TRBD1; clone size: once; CDR3 DNA: TGTGCCAGCAGTCGAACCGGGACAGGCACAGATACGCAGTATTTT; CDR3 protein: CASSRTGTGTDTQYF
V gene: TRBV25-1; J gene: TRBJ2-3; D gene: TRBD1; clone size: NA; CDR3 DNA: TGTGCCAGCAGTGAAGTACAGGGGGCAAGCTTGGATACGCAGTATTTT; CDR3 protein: CASSEVQGASLDTQYF
V gene: TRBV27; J gene: TRBJ2-7; D gene: TRBD1; clone size: NA; CDR3 DNA: TGTGCCAGCAGTACCCTGGACAGGGAAGGAAGGTACGAGCAGTACTTC; CDR3 protein: CASSTLDREGRYEQYF
V gene: TRBV10-3; J gene: TRBJ1-2; D gene: NA; clone size: NA; CDR3 DNA: TGTGCCATCAGTGAGTCGACAGGATTAGCTAACTATGGCTACACCTTC; CDR3 protein: CAISESTGLANYGYTF
V gene: TRBV6-1; J gene: TRBJ2-7; D gene: TRBD2; clone size: NA; CDR3 DNA: TGTGCCAGCAGTGACGGGCTCCGGGGGGCCTACGAGCAGTACTTC; CDR3 protein: CASSDGLRGAYEQYF
V gene: TRBV11-3; J gene: TRBJ1-1; D gene: NA; clone size: NA; CDR3 DNA: TGTGCCAGCAGTCTCGGACACCAGAACACTGAAGCTTTCTTT; CDR3 protein: CASSLGHQNTEAFF
V gene: TRBV18; J gene: TRBJ1-4; D gene: TRBD1; clone size: NA; CDR3 DNA: TGTGCCAGCTCACCAACGGGACAGGGGGCCCTGTTTTTT; CDR3 protein: CASSPTGQGALFF
V gene: TRBV19; J gene: TRBJ2-2; D gene: TRBD1; clone size: once; CDR3 DNA: TGTGCCAGCGGACAGGGAGCGAACACCGGGGAGCTGTTTTTT; CDR3 protein: CASGQGANTGELFF
V gene: TRBV4-1; J gene: TRBJ2-1; D gene: NA; clone size: NA; CDR3 DNA: TGCGCCAGCCACCCACTAGGGAGAAGCTCCTACAATGAGCAGTTCTTC; CDR3 protein: CASHPLGRSSYNEQFF
V gene: TRBV28; J gene: TRBJ2-7; D gene: NA; clone size: NA; CDR3 DNA: TGTGCCAGCAGTTTCCTACAGGGCTCCTACGAGCAGTACTTC; CDR3 protein: CASSFLQGSYEQYF
V gene: TRBV6-1; J gene: TRBJ1-5; D gene: NA; clone size: few; CDR3 DNA: TGTGCCAGCAGTGAAGCGGGCGGGGCCAATCAGCCCCAGCATTTT; CDR3 protein: CASSEAGGANQPQHF
V gene: TRBV29-1; J gene: TRBJ2-2; D gene: TRBD1; clone size: NA; CDR3 DNA: TGCAGCGTTCCGACAGGGGGGGACGGGGAGCTGTTTTTT; CDR3 protein: CSVPTGGDGELFF
V gene: TRBV5-5; J gene: TRBJ1-3; D gene: NA; clone size: NA; CDR3 DNA: TGTGCCAGCAGCTTGGGCCCTAGCAACACCATATATTTT; CDR3 protein: CASSLGPSNTIYF
V gene: TRBV15; J gene: TRBJ1-5; D gene: TRBD1; clone size: NA; CDR3 DNA: TGTGCCACCAGCAAAACCGGGACAGGGGAGGGGGCCCAGCATTTT; CDR3 protein: CATSKTGTGEGAQHF
V gene: TRBV7-9; J gene: TRBJ2-6; D gene: TRBD1; clone size: NA; CDR3 DNA: TGTGCCAGCAGCGAGACAGGGGCTCCAGGGGCCAACGTCCTGACTTTC; CDR3 protein: CASSETGAPGANVLTF
V gene: TRBV18; J gene: TRBJ2-7; D gene: NA; clone size: NA; CDR3 DNA: TGTGCCAGCTCACCCCGCGGCTACGAGCAGTACTTC; CDR3 protein: CASSPRGYEQYF
V gene: TRBV11-3; J gene: TRBJ2-5; D gene: TRBD2; clone size: NA; CDR3 DNA: TGTGCCAGCAGCCCCGGGGAGGGACCTGAAGAGACCCAGTACTTC; CDR3 protein: CASSPGEGPEETQYF
V gene: TRBV29-1; J gene: TRBJ2-1; D gene: NA; clone size: NA; CDR3 DNA: TGCAGCGTTGAGAGACACTCTTTGCGTGAGCAGTTCTTC; CDR3 protein: CSVERHSLREQFF
V gene: TRBV18; J gene: TRBJ2-7; D gene: TRBD1; clone size: NA; CDR3 DNA: TGTGCCAGCTCATCAGGGTTTACAGGGGGGAGCGAGCAGTACTTC; CDR3 protein: CASSSGFTGGSEQYF
V gene: TRBV6-2/TRBV6-3; J gene: TRBJ2-3; D gene: NA; clone size: NA; CDR3 DNA: TGTGCCAGCAGTTACTCGGGCTATAGAGATACGCAGTATTTT; CDR3 protein: CASSYSGYRDTQYF
V gene: TRBV27; J gene: TRBJ1-2; D gene: NA; clone size: NA; CDR3 DNA: TGTGCCAGCCGATTTCGGGGGGAGGCTGGCTACACCTTC; CDR3 protein: CASRFRGEAGYTF
V gene: TRBV25-1; J gene: TRBJ2-7; D gene: NA; clone size: NA; CDR3 DNA: TGTGCCAGCACCTCCTCGGGCTACGAGCAGTACTTC; CDR3 protein: CASTSSGYEQYF
V gene: TRBV7-9; J gene: TRBJ1-1; D gene: TRBD1; clone size: NA; CDR3 DNA: TGTGCCAGCAGCTTAGCTCCTCGGACAGGACACACTGAAGCTTTCTTT; CDR3 protein: CASSLAPRTGHTEAFF
V gene: TRBV19; J gene: TRBJ1-4; D gene: NA; clone size: NA; CDR3 DNA: TGTGCCAGTAGGTTACAGGGTGAAGGCGAAAAACTGTTTTTT; CDR3 protein: CASRLQGEGEKLFF
V gene: TRBV3-1/TRBV3-2; J gene: TRBJ2-3; D gene: NA; clone size: NA; CDR3 DNA: TGTGCCAGCAGCCCTAGGGGAGATACGCAGTATTTT; CDR3 protein: CASSPRGDTQYF
V gene: TRBV19; J gene: TRBJ2-7; D gene: TRBD1; clone size: NA; CDR3 DNA: TGTGCCAGTAGTATCGGGACAGGGACCTACGAGCAGTACTTC; CDR3 protein: CASSIGTGTYEQYF
V gene: TRBV2; J gene: TRBJ1-5; D gene: TRBD1; clone size: NA; CDR3 DNA: TGTGCCACCCGTCCTACAGGGGATAGCAATCAGCCCCAGCATTTT; CDR3 protein: CATRPTGDSNQPQHF
V gene: TRBV27; J gene: TRBJ1-6; D gene: TRBD1; clone size: once; CDR3 DNA: TGTGCCAGCAGTTTTGGGTTTCGGGGACAGACAAGAAACTCCTATAATTCACCCCTCCACTTT; CDR3 protein: CASSFGFRGQTRNSYNSPLHF
V gene: TRBV5-1; J gene: TRBJ2-4; D gene: TRBD1; clone size: NA; CDR3 DNA: TGCGCCAGCAGCTTGGGACAGGGGAACGACATTCAGTACTTC; CDR3 protein: CASSLGQGNDIQYF
V gene: TRBV24-1; J gene: TRBJ2-5; D gene: TRBD1; clone size: once; CDR3 DNA: TGTGCCACCAGTCCACGCGGGACAGGGTATCAAGAGACCCAGTACTTC; CDR3 protein: CATSPRGTGYQETQYF
V gene: TRBV5-1; J gene: TRBJ1-3; D gene: TRBD1; clone size: few; CDR3 DNA: TGCGCCAGCAGCTTGGGGACAGGGGATTATAGGTCTGGAAACACCATATATTTT; CDR3 protein: CASSLGTGDYRSGNTIYF
V gene: TRBV3-1/TRBV3-2; J gene: TRBJ1-2; D gene: TRBD1; clone size: NA; CDR3 DNA: TGTGCCAGCAGCCAAGATACGGGACAGGGCTATGGCTACACCTTC; CDR3 protein: CASSQDTGQGYGYTF
V gene: TRBV18; J gene: TRBJ1-6; D gene: NA; clone size: NA; CDR3 DNA: TGTGCCAGCTCACCAATGGAGACAGGCCCAAGCTCCTATAATTCACCCCTCCACTTT; CDR3 protein: CASSPMETGPSSYNSPLHF
V gene: TRBV19; J gene: TRBJ2-2; D gene: NA; clone size: once; CDR3 DNA: TGTGCCAGTAGTATACAGGCGAACACCGGGGAGCTGTTTTTT; CDR3 protein: CASSIQANTGELFF
V gene: TRBV2; J gene: TRBJ2-7; D gene: TRBD1; clone size: NA; CDR3 DNA: TGTGCCAGCGGGACAGGGGTAACCTACGAGCAGTACTTC; CDR3 protein: CASGTGVTYEQYF
V gene: TRBV19; J gene: TRBJ1-2; D gene: TRBD1; clone size: NA; CDR3 DNA: TGTGCCACCGGACAGGGTGGCTATGGCTACACCTTC; CDR3 protein: CATGQGGYGYTF
V gene: TRBV4-3; J gene: TRBJ2-2; D gene: TRBD1; clone size: NA; CDR3 DNA: TGCGCCAGCAGCCAAGTACTGCAGGGGGCGGGGGAGCTGTTTTTT; CDR3 protein: CASSQVLQGAGELFF
V gene: TRBV4-3; J gene: TRBJ2-5; D gene: NA; clone size: NA; CDR3 DNA: TGCGCCAGCAGCCAAGATAGAGAGACCCAGTACTTC; CDR3 protein: CASSQDRETQYF
V gene: TRBV15; J gene: TRBJ1-1; D gene: NA; clone size: NA; CDR3 DNA: TGTGCCACCAGCAGAATTCCCTCACAGGGAGAAGAGGGTGAAGCTTTCTTT; CDR3 protein: CATSRIPSQGEEGEAFF
V gene: TRBV5-4; J gene: TRBJ2-7; D gene: TRBD1; clone size: NA; CDR3 DNA: TGTGCCAGCAGCTTCATTCCGGGACAGGGCTACGAGCAGTACTTC; CDR3 protein: CASSFIPGQGYEQYF
V gene: TRBV7-9; J gene: TRBJ1-2; D gene: TRBD1; clone size: NA; CDR3 DNA: TGTGCCAGCAGCTTCGGGACAGACCATGGCTACACCTTC; CDR3 protein: CASSFGTDHGYTF
V gene: TRBV5-4; J gene: TRBJ1-2; D gene: NA; clone size: few; CDR3 DNA: TGTGCCAGCAGCGTACCCGGGACATCGACTAACTATGGCTACACCTTC; CDR3 protein: CASSVPGTSTNYGYTF
V gene: TRBV5-1; J gene: TRBJ2-3; D gene: TRBD1; clone size: NA; CDR3 DNA: TGCGCCAGCAGCGGACAGGGGCGTCGGGCAGATACGCAGTATTTT; CDR3 protein: CASSGQGRRADTQYF
V gene: TRBV2; J gene: TRBJ1-1; D gene: NA; clone size: NA; CDR3 DNA: TGTGCCAGCAGTGAAGTGGCAGGGCGGACTGAAGCTTTCTTT; CDR3 protein: CASSEVAGRTEAFF
V gene: TRBV5-6; J gene: TRBJ1-2; D gene: NA; clone size: NA; CDR3 DNA: TGTGCCAGCAGCCAAATGGGCAGTCCCTATGGCTACACCTTC; CDR3 protein: CASSQMGSPYGYTF
V gene: TRBV6-5; J gene: TRBJ1-4; D gene: NA; clone size: few; CDR3 DNA: TGTGCCAGCAGACGGTTGGTGGCAACTAATGAAAAACTGTTTTTT; CDR3 protein: CASRRLVATNEKLFF
V gene: TRBV5-1; J gene: TRBJ2-5; D gene: NA; clone size: NA; CDR3 DNA: TGCGCCAGCAGCTTGAGGGCAGGGGAGAGACTGGAGACCCAGTACTTC; CDR3 protein: CASSLRAGERLETQYF